This T cell receptor beta chain was sequenced for a study of blood T cell repertoires in COVID-19. As concerns this clone: The same CDR3 can be traced to other DNA sequences in this sample.

The ends were cut back, 4 bases at V and 4 bases at J, with 8 bases in the middle. The CDR3 contains 14 residues. Germline CDR1 is LGHDT and CDR2 is YNNKEL (reference sequence). The table came from immunoSEQ multiplex PCR; TCRdb's copy has only in-frame clones and leaves some out. This table holds 250,000 to 350,000 clones, approximately 85% found once. The chain recombines TRBV3-1 (or the pseudogene TRBV3-2) with TRBJ1-6; tentative D call: TRBD1 (6 bases). This TCR was recovered from a human donor with COVID-19, enrolled during active disease. The donor label of this sample is uncertain. Sequenced material: peripheral blood. The CDR3 spells CASSPGQYNSPLHF. CDR3 nucleotide sequence: TGTGCCAGCAGCCCCGGACAGTATAATTCACCCCTCCACTTT.